This entry lists 30 T cell receptor beta chains sequenced from one sample in a study of Tregs in tolerant kidney transplant recipients. These receptors' targets are unknown. TCRdb keeps only in-frame clones here, not all; method: immunoSEQ multiplex PCR. The top ten hold under 8.5% of the sample, which has around 2,700 clones, approximately 39% seen once. Sequenced sample: Tregs from blood grown in culture. All receptors come from a human donor in good health.

The chain recombines TRBV6-6 with TRBJ2-5; the match to TRBD2 covers 7 bases. The junction had 12 bases not matched to a gene; V was cut back by 3 bases and J by 5 bases. Germline V lookup: CDR1 MNHNY, CDR2 SVGAGI (reference sequence). This CDR3 has 16 residues. The CDR3 region has the DNA TGTGCCAGCAGTTATGGGGGAGGGCCGGTGAGGGAGACCCAGTACTTC. It yields the protein CASSYGGGPVRETQYF.

The chain is built from TRBV5-1 and TRBJ1-2, with D unresolved. Germline CDR1 is SGHRS and CDR2 is YFSETQ. V was clipped by 4 bases and J by 8 bases, with 15 bases between them. CDR3 size: 13 residues. This CDR3 reads CASSEGRVAGYTF. CDR3 coding DNA: TGCGCCAGCAGCGAAGGACGGGTTGCGGGCTACACCTTC.

This clone was picked up a small number of times. The same CDR3 arises from other DNA sequences in this sample as well. The chain employs TRBV18 and TRBJ1-2; D might be TRBD1 (5 bases). The CDR3 length is 16 residues. V lost 3 bases to trimming and J lost 0 bases, with 14 bases between them. Per germline, CDR1 KGHSH and CDR2 LQKENI. CDR3 nucleotides: TGTGCCAGCTCACCCCCAGACAGACGAGCTAACTATGGCTACACCTTC. It encodes CASSPPDRRANYGYTF.

The chain employs TRBV2 and TRBJ2-3, with 11 bases fitting TRBD2. This CDR3 region has 14 residues. CDR1 is SNHLY and CDR2 is FYNNEI in the germline V gene. V was pared by 7 bases and J by 5 bases, with 5 bases of the junction left unmatched. DNA of the CDR3: TGTGCCAGCAATTTAGCGGGAGGGTTAGATACGCAGTATTTT. It codes for CASNLAGGLDTQYF. The complete variable domain, with remaining parts taken from reference TRBV2 and TRBJ2-3, reads EPEVTQTPSHQVTQMGQEVILRCVPISNHLYFYWYRQILGQKVEFLVSFYNNEISEKSEIFDDQFSVERPDGSNFTLKIRSTKLEDSAMYFCASNLAGGLDTQYFGPGTRLTVL.

In its sample, this clone was seen once. The rearrangement uses TRBV4-1 and TRBJ2-5; 13 bases are a match to TRBD2. Germline V lookup: CDR1 MGHRA, CDR2 YSYEKL. The CDR3 runs 21 residues. The J segment lost 5 bases and the V segment lost 1 base, leaving 19 bases of the junction unmatched. CDR3 protein: CASSQGPFLVPGLAGLETQYF. DNA for the CDR3: TGCGCCAGCAGCCAAGGACCTTTCTTAGTGCCGGGACTAGCGGGACTGGAGACCCAGTACTTC.

V usage is TRBV6-1 and J usage is TRBJ1-2; maybe TRBD1 (6 bases). Trimming pared 6 bases from V and 4 bases from J, leaving 12 bases between. From germline, CDR1 is MNHNS and CDR2 SASEGT. The CDR3 contains 13 residues. The CDR3 DNA follows: TGTGCCAGCAGGGTACAGGGTGGCTATGGCTACACCTTC. As protein: CASRVQGGYGYTF.

The J gene is TRBJ1-6, the V gene TRBV19; 10 positions agree with TRBD1. There are 15 residues in the CDR3. Looked up from germline, CDR1 is LNHDA and CDR2 is SQIVND (reference sequence). The trim removed 5 bases at V and 6 bases at J, leaving 4 bases unmatched. The CDR3 region has the DNA TGTGCCAGTAGTGGACGGACAGGGGGTAATTCACCCCTCCACTTT. Translated, it gives CASSGRTGGNSPLHF.

Judged by abundance, this clone is large. This sequence joins TRBV6-5 and TRBJ1-6, with D tentatively TRBD1 (5 bases). The CDR3 totals 15 residues. CDR1 is MNHEY, CDR2 SVGAGI, per germline. V dropped 1 base and J dropped 7 bases, with 11 bases sitting between them. The CDR3: CASSYLGAGNSPLHF. CDR3 nucleotide sequence: TGTGCCAGCAGTTACTTAGGGGCCGGGAATTCACCCCTCCACTTT.

This clone came up once. This chain links TRBV5-1 with TRBJ1-2, with 8 nucleotides matching TRBD1. V lost 3 bases and J lost 4; bases outside the gene matches: 2. The length of the CDR3 is 13 residues. Germline V gives CDR1 SGHRS, CDR2 YFSETQ. CDR3 in amino acids: CASSSQGAYGYTF. CDR3 nucleotide sequence: TGCGCCAGCAGCTCCCAGGGGGCCTATGGCTACACCTTC.

Notes on this clone: One end of the junction is discordant with germline, which a read error may explain. The chain couples TRBV4-1 to TRBJ2-1; D possibly uses TRBD1 or TRBD2 (5 bases each). Germline V gene sequence: CDR1 MGHRA, CDR2 YSYEKL. This CDR3 spans 15 amino acids. CDR3 loop: CASSQDWGRYNEQFF. In DNA, the CDR3 is TGTGCCAGCAGCCAAGATTGGGGACGGTACAATGAGCAGTTCTTC.

This clone was seen only a few times. V gene TRBV19 combines with J gene TRBJ2-6; 7 nucleotides agree with TRBD1. V was clipped by 6 bases and J by 2 bases; unmatched bases: 10. The CDR3 has 17 residues. From germline, CDR1 is LNHDA and CDR2 SQIVND (reference sequence). The CDR3 bases are TGTGCCAGTAGCTCTCGACAGGGTGTCGCTGGGGCCAACGTCCTGACTTTC. It codes for CASSSRQGVAGANVLTF. Supplemented by reference TRBV19 and TRBJ2-6, the full variable domain reads DGGITQSPKYLFRKEGQNVTLSCEQNLNHDAMYWYRQDPGQGLRLIYYSQIVNDFQKGDIAEGYSVSREKKESFPLTVTSAQKNPTAFYLCASSSRQGVAGANVLTFGAGSRLTVL.

This clone came up once. The chain links TRBV5-4 to TRBJ2-5; D gene unclear. CDR1 is SGHNT, CDR2 YYREEE, per germline (reference sequence). The CDR3 extends over 15 amino acids. V gave up 3 bases and J gave up 0 bases, with 12 bases separating them. In DNA form, the CDR3 reads TGTGCCAGCAGCTCGAGAAAGGAGTACCAAGAGACCCAGTACTTC. Amino acid sequence: CASSSRKEYQETQYF.

This clone has a single count. A junction boundary mismatches the germline segment, possibly from a read error. This chain connects TRBV10-3 to TRBJ1-1; tentatively, D is TRBD1 (6 bases). CDR3 size: 14 residues. Germline V lookup: CDR1 ENHRY, CDR2 SYGVKD. The CDR3 loop is CASSYGGRVTEAFF. The CDR3 DNA follows: TGTGCCAGCAGTTACGGGGGCAGGGTCACTGAAGCTTTCTTT.

This clone was seen only a few times. V is TRBV7-8 and J is TRBJ1-5, with 9 bases aligning to TRBD1. V lost 0 bases and J lost 4; bases outside the gene matches: 4. The CDR3 loop spans 16 amino acids. Per germline, CDR1 SGHVS and CDR2 FQNEAQ. CDR3 residues: CASSLAGQGWNQPQHF. CDR3 nucleotide sequence: TGTGCCAGCAGCTTAGCGGGACAGGGATGGAATCAGCCCCAGCATTTT.

The chain recombines TRBV5-1 with TRBJ1-2, with D maybe TRBD1 (5 bases). Germline CDR1 is SGHRS and CDR2 is YFSETQ. CDR3 length: 15 amino acids. Trimming shortened V by 0 bases and J by 4 bases, and 13 bases separated the two germline ends. In nucleotides, the CDR3 is TGCGCCAGCAGCTTGGGTGCAGGGACGACCTATGGCTACACCTTC. Translated, it gives CASSLGAGTTYGYTF.

The chain carries TRBV28 and TRBJ1-3; tentatively, D is TRBD1 (5 bases). The CDR3 runs 14 residues. The germline V and J ends were trimmed by 6 bases and 3 bases, with 12 bases remaining between them. Germline values: CDR1 MDHEN, CDR2 SYDVKM. The CDR3 nucleotides read TGTGCCAGCAGCCCAGACAGAGATGGAAACACCATATATTTT. Its protein is CASSPDRDGNTIYF.

The rearrangement joins TRBV11-2 to TRBJ2-1, with 10 bases aligning to TRBD2. Germline assignment: CDR1 SGHAT and CDR2 FQNNGV. The V segment lost 4 bases and the J segment 0 bases; nucleotides outside the gene matches: 12. This CDR3 spans 19 amino acids. The CDR3 protein is CASSYRLAGGGSSYNEQFF. The CDR3 nucleotides are TGTGCCAGCAGCTACCGACTAGCGGGTGGGGGTAGCTCCTACAATGAGCAGTTCTTC.

This clone was counted a few times. The V call is TRBV7-9, the J call TRBJ1-2; D is possibly TRBD1 (5 bases). V lost 2 bases, J lost 4 bases, and 17 bases lay in between. CDR3 length: 16 residues. Germline CDR1 reads SEHNR; CDR2 reads FQNEAQ (reference sequence). CDR3 protein: CASSLPAAAGSYGYTF. Written as DNA, the CDR3 is TGTGCCAGCAGCTTACCTGCGGCGGCAGGGAGCTATGGCTACACCTTC.

The chain carries TRBV6-5 and TRBJ1-4, with D perhaps TRBD1 (6 bases). CDR1 MNHEY and CDR2 SVGAGI come from the germline V gene. The CDR3 contains 14 residues. The V gene lost 4 bases and the J gene lost 7 bases, with 13 bases spanning the gap. CDR3: CASSLRGAGEKLFF. The CDR3 bases are TGTGCCAGCAGTTTACGGGGGGCTGGTGAAAAACTGTTTTTT.

By frequency in the sample, this clone is large. In DNA form, the CDR3 reads TGTGCCAGCAGTGTCACCGGGAAAGCAGGCCACGAGCAGTACTTC. It is translated as CASSVTGKAGHEQYF. This rearrangement joins TRBV25-1 to TRBJ2-7, with D tentatively TRBD2 (5 bases). Germline lookup yields CDR1 MGHDK and CDR2 SYGVNS. Trimming left V 4 bases short and J 5 bases short, with 18 bases between. CDR3 length equals 15 residues.

The chain employs TRBV5-1 and TRBJ1-2, with D unclear. The CDR3 spans 12 residues. V was pared by 0 bases and J by 7 bases, with 7 bases between. In germline, CDR1 is SGHRS, CDR2 YFSETQ. CDR3 sequence: CASSLGTGGYTF. CDR3 DNA sequence: TGCGCCAGCAGCTTGGGGACGGGTGGCTACACCTTC.

This sequence joins TRBV29-1 and TRBJ2-3; TRBD1 might be the D (6 bases). The CDR3 contains 12 residues. V was pared by 2 bases and J by 6 bases, with 9 bases between. CDR1 is SQVTM and CDR2 is ANQGSEA in the germline V gene. The DNA for the CDR3 is TGCAGCGTTGAACCAGGGGTGGATACGCAGTATTTT. Protein product: CSVEPGVDTQYF.

The chain has TRBV5-4 and TRBJ2-3; TRBD2 might be the D (7 bases). Germline lookup yields CDR1 SGHNT and CDR2 YYREEE (reference sequence). Trimming took off 4 bases at V and 4 bases at J, with 16 bases between the two ends. The CDR3 spans 15 residues. CDR3 nucleotides: TGTGCCAGCAGCCTCTTCGGGGGGCCGGCAGATACGCAGTATTTT. It encodes CASSLFGGPADTQYF.

This clone was detected only a few times. The gene calls are TRBV5-1 and TRBJ1-6; D remains ambiguous. Trimming removed 0 bases at V and 0 bases at J, with 7 bases between. This CDR3 has 16 amino acids. Germline V lookup: CDR1 SGHRS, CDR2 YFSETQ. DNA for the CDR3: TGCGCCAGCAGCTTGGGGGATCGCTCCTATAATTCACCCCTCCACTTT. Its protein product is CASSLGDRSYNSPLHF. The variable domain in full, completed from reference TRBV5-1 and TRBJ1-6, reads KAGVTQTPRYLIKTRGQQVTLSCSPISGHRSVSWYQQTPGQGLQFLFEYFSETQRNKGNFPGRFSGRQFSNSRSEMNVSTLELGDSALYLCASSLGDRSYNSPLHFGNGTRLTVT.

This clone appeared a few times. This sequence joins TRBV2 and TRBJ1-4, with D unresolved. CDR1 and CDR2 from the germline V gene are SNHLY and FYNNEI. This CDR3 spans 12 amino acids. V was cut by 4 bases and J by 7 bases, with 7 bases left in between. The CDR3, as DNA: TGTGCCAGCAGTGTGGTGGGTGAAAAACTGTTTTTT. Translated, it gives CASSVVGEKLFF.

This chain uses TRBV27 with TRBJ2-1; 12 bases are a match to TRBD2. The ends lost 6 bases at V and 9 bases at J; junction bases unmatched: 9. Germline loops: CDR1 MNHEY, CDR2 SMNVEV (reference sequence). This CDR3 has 15 amino acids. Here the CDR3 DNA reads TGTGCCAGCAGCCAAATTCCGGGACTAGCGGGTGAGCAGTTCTTC. The encoded protein is CASSQIPGLAGEQFF.

This rearrangement joins TRBV2 to TRBJ1-5; TRBD1 might be the D (6 bases). V dropped 6 bases and J dropped 6 bases, with 18 bases sitting between them. The CDR3 covers 15 residues. CDR1 and CDR2 (germline): SNHLY, FYNNEI. CDR3 in DNA: TGTGCCAGCAGCGTCGAGCAGGGGAGAGGTCAGCCCCAGCATTTT. Translation: CASSVEQGRGQPQHF.

This clone was recorded a few times. The V gene is TRBV2, the J gene TRBJ2-5, with D possibly matching TRBD1 (5 bases). This CDR3 comprises 13 residues. With 7 bases removed from V and 4 bases from J, the gap between germline ends came to 13 bases. Germline V gene sequence: CDR1 SNHLY, CDR2 FYNNEI. For the CDR3, the DNA is TGTGCCAGCATTCGAGACAGATTAGAGACCCAGTACTTC. This sequence encodes CASIRDRLETQYF.

This clone was counted a few times. The chain couples TRBV18 to TRBJ2-1; D call uncertain. Trimming left V 6 bases short and J 1 base short, with 4 bases between. The CDR3 spans 12 residues. From germline, CDR1 is KGHSH and CDR2 LQKENI. The CDR3 protein is CASSLSYNEQFF. CDR3 nucleotide sequence: TGTGCCAGCTCGCTATCCTACAATGAGCAGTTCTTC.

By proportion, this clone is large. This chain uses TRBV10-1 with TRBJ2-1; D might be TRBD1 or TRBD2, each matching 5 bases. Trimming stripped 0 bases from V and 4 bases from J, with 13 bases between. CDR1 and CDR2 (germline): WNHNN, SYGVQD (reference sequence). This CDR3 is built from 16 residues. This CDR3 reads CASSESQGPLYNEQFF. CDR3 in DNA: TGCGCCAGCAGTGAGTCGCAGGGACCCCTTTACAATGAGCAGTTCTTC.